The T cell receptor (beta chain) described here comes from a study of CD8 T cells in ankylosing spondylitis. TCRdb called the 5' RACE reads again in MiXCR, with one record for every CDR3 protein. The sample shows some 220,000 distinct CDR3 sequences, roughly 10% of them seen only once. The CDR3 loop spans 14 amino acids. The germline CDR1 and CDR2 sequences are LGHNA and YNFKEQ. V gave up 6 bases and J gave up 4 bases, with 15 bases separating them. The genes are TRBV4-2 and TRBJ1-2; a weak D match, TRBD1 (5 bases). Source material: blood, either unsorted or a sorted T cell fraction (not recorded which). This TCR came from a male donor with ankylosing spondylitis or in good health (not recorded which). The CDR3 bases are TGTGCCAGCAGTCCTGGGGACGGAAGCTATGGCTACACCTTC. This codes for CASSPGDGSYGYTF.